Listed below are T cell receptor beta chains from one sample, sequenced in a study of blood T cell repertoires in COVID-19. Using immunoSEQ multiplex PCR, the repertoire was profiled, and TCRdb retains in-frame clones only, with some absent. The sample lists around 20,000 clones, about 90% seen once, with about 8% in the top ten. The material sequenced was peripheral blood. These receptors all stem from a human donor with active COVID-19. The donor label of this sample is uncertain. Each CDR3 is given with its conserved first and last residue. D genes are given only for firm matches. Size values are once, few and many counts, or a class for expanded clones, and some rows have none.

>few|TRBV4-3|TRBD2|TRBJ2-7
TGCGCCAGCAGCCAAGACCTAGCGGGAAATGGGGAGCAGTACTTC
CASSQDLAGNGEQYF
>-|TRBV30|-|TRBJ1-3
TGTGCCTGGAGTCAGGGAATTACTGGAAACACCATATATTTT
CAWSQGITGNTIYF
>-|TRBV11-3|TRBD2|TRBJ2-7
TGTGCCAGCAGCGCCGGGACTAGCGGGAATATCTACGAGCAGTACTTC
CASSAGTSGNIYEQYF
>-|TRBV7-2|-|TRBJ2-1
TGTGCCAGCAGCCACCCTACAGGGACCTACAATGAGCAGTTCTTC
CASSHPTGTYNEQFF
>-|TRBV5-6|-|TRBJ2-3
TGTGCCAGCAGCTTTCCGGGCACAGATACGCAGTATTTT
CASSFPGTDTQYF
>few|TRBV5-8|TRBD1|TRBJ1-5
TGTGCCAGCAGCCTGGACAGGGGAGGAAGCAATCAGCCCCAGCATTTT
CASSLDRGGSNQPQHF
>-|TRBV7-2|-|TRBJ2-3
TGTGCCAGCAGCTCCAAAGGCGGTACGCAGTATTTT
CASSSKGGTQYF
>-|TRBV5-4|-|TRBJ2-2
TGTGCCAGCAGCTTGAAGACTAAGGACGGGGAGCTGTTTTTT
CASSLKTKDGELFF
>-|TRBV6-1|-|TRBJ1-3
TGTGCCAGCAGTGACACCCGGGTCCCCTCTGGAAACACCATATATTTT
CASSDTRVPSGNTIYF
>-|TRBV7-9|-|TRBJ2-3
TGTGCCAGCAGCTTAGGGGCGGGCAAGGACACAGATACGCAGTATTTT
CASSLGAGKDTDTQYF
>-|TRBV7-2|TRBD2|TRBJ2-7
TGTGCCAGCAGCTCAATAGCGGGAACCTACGAGCAGTACTTC
CASSSIAGTYEQYF
>few|TRBV7-9|-|TRBJ2-7
TGTGCCAGCAGCAACCCCGGGTCGATCCCCGGGGAGCAGTACTTC
CASSNPGSIPGEQYF
>-|TRBV10-2|-|TRBJ2-7
TGCGCCAGCAGTGCCGGGACAACATACGAGCAGTACTTC
CASSAGTTYEQYF
>-|TRBV7-2|-|TRBJ1-6
TGTGCCAGCAGCCCCTCGACACTGTATAATTCACCCCTCCACTTT
CASSPSTLYNSPLHF
>-|TRBV29-1|-|TRBJ2-1
TGCAGCGTTGAGAGGGGGTTGGCGAATGAGCAGTTCTTC
CSVERGLANEQFF
>-|TRBV2|-|TRBJ1-4
TGTGCCAGCAGTTCTATTGCAACTAATGAAAAACTGTTTTTT
CASSSIATNEKLFF
>-|TRBV18|-|TRBJ1-5
TGTGCCAGCTCACCAGGGCCCCTCAATCAGCCCCAGCATTTT
CASSPGPLNQPQHF